Sequencing of this T cell receptor (beta chain) was carried out in a study of patients and donors after allogeneic stem cell transplantation. TCRdb re-called the RT-PCR reads through MiXCR, storing one row per CDR3 protein. The sample yields hundreds of thousands of distinct CDR3 sequences, 16% seen once. The CDR3 covers 14 residues. The germline gives CDR1 MDHEN, CDR2 SYDVKM. The V and J ends lost 3 bases and 7 bases respectively, with 10 bases between them. Sequenced sample: blood, either unsorted or a sorted T cell fraction (not recorded which). This TCR derives from a human donor who was either an allogeneic HSCT recipient or a stem cell or donor lymphocyte infusion donor (not recorded which). It is not recorded whose cells these are; they may come from a transplant donor. This chain connects TRBV28 to TRBJ1-6; possible D gene TRBD1, 5 bases. In DNA form, the CDR3 reads TGTGCCAGCAGTTTGACAGCGTGGAATTCACCCCTCCACTTT. Encoded protein: CASSLTAWNSPLHF.